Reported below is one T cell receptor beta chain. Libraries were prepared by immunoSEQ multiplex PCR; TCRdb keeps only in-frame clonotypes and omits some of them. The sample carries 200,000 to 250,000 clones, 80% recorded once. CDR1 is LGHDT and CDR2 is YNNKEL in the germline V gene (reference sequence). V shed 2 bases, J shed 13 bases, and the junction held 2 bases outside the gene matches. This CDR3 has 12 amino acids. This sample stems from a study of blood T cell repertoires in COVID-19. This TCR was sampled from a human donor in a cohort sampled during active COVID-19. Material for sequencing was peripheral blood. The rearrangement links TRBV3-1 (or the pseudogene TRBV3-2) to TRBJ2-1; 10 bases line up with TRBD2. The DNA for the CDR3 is TGTGCCAGCAGCCAACTAGCGGGAGAACAGTTCTTC. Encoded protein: CASSQLAGEQFF.